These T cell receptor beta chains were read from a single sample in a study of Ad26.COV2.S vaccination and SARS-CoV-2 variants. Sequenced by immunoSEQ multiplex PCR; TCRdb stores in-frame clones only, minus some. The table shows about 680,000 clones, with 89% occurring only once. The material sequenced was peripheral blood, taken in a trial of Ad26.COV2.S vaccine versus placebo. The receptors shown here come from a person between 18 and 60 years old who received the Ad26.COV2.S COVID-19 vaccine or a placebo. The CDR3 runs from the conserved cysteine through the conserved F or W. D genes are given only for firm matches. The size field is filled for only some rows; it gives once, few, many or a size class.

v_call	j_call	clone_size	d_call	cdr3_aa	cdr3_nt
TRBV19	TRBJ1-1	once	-	CASSITRAKGYAFF	TGTGCCAGTAGTATAACCAGGGCTAAGGGGTACGCTTTCTTT
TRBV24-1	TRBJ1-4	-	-	CATSESGGNEKLFF	TGTGCCACCAGTGAATCGGGTGGTAATGAAAAACTGTTTTTT
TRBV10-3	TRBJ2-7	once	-	CAIRFDTLSYEQYF	TGTGCCATCAGATTCGACACACTTTCCTACGAGCAGTACTTC
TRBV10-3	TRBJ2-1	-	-	CAISEERRREQFF	TGTGCCATCAGTGAGGAGAGGAGACGGGAGCAGTTCTTC
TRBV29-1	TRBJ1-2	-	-	CSVESQGHGYTF	TGCAGCGTTGAGTCCCAGGGGCATGGCTACACCTTC
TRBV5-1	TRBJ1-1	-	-	CASSLGHPNTEAFF	TGCGCCAGCAGCTTGGGGCACCCGAACACTGAAGCTTTCTTT
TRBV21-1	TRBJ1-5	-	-	CASSNSDLQGANQPQHF	TGTGCCAGCAGCAACAGTGACTTGCAGGGGGCCAATCAGCCCCAGCATTTT
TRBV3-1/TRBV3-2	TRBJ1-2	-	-	CASSQDLGVFYGYTF	TGTGCCAGCAGCCAAGATCTAGGGGTTTTCTATGGCTACACCTTC
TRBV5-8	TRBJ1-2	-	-	CASSPGGFYGYTF	TGTGCCAGCAGCCCGGGGGGTTTCTATGGCTACACCTTC
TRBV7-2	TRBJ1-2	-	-	CASSLDAPGGANYGYTF	TGTGCCAGCAGCTTAGATGCCCCCGGGGGGGCTAACTATGGCTACACCTTC
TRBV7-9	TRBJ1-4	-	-	CASSLEEAVEELFF	TGTGCCAGCAGCTTAGAGGAGGCTGTAGAGGAACTGTTTTTT
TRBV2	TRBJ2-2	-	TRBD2	CASSWTSGRVLDGELFF	TGTGCCAGCAGCTGGACTAGCGGGAGGGTTTTAGACGGGGAGCTGTTTTTT
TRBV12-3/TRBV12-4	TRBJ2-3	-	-	CASRQASTDTQYF	TGTGCCAGTAGACAGGCGAGCACAGATACGCAGTATTTT
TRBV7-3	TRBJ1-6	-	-	CASSLTGNSPLHF	TGTGCCAGCAGCTTAACGGGTAATTCACCCCTCCACTTT
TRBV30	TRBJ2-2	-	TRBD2	CAWGTTVSGELFF	TGTGCCTGGGGGACTACAGTTTCCGGGGAGCTGTTTTTT
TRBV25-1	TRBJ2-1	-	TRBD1	CAQSQGGPANEQFF	TGTGCACAGTCACAGGGGGGCCCTGCCAATGAGCAGTTCTTC
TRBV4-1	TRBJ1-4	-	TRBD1	CASSHGRGQEKLFF	TGCGCCAGCAGCCACGGCAGGGGGCAGGAAAAACTGTTTTTT
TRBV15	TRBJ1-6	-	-	CATSIPGGVGSPLHF	TGTGCCACCAGCATCCCTGGGGGGGTAGGATCACCCCTCCACTTT
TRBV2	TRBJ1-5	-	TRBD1	CASSGSGQGNQPQHF	TGTGCCAGCAGTGGAAGCGGACAGGGCAATCAGCCCCAGCATTTT
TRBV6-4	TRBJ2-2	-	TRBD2	CASGTSGRSNTGELFF	TGTGCCAGCGGGACTAGCGGGAGATCTAACACCGGGGAGCTGTTTTTT
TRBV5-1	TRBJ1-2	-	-	CASSLDGTGRPRGYTF	TGCGCCAGCAGCTTGGATGGAACAGGGAGGCCTCGGGGCTACACCTTC
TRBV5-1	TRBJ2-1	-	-	CASSLERGVGNEQFF	TGCGCCAGCAGCTTGGAAAGGGGGGTCGGAAATGAGCAGTTCTTC